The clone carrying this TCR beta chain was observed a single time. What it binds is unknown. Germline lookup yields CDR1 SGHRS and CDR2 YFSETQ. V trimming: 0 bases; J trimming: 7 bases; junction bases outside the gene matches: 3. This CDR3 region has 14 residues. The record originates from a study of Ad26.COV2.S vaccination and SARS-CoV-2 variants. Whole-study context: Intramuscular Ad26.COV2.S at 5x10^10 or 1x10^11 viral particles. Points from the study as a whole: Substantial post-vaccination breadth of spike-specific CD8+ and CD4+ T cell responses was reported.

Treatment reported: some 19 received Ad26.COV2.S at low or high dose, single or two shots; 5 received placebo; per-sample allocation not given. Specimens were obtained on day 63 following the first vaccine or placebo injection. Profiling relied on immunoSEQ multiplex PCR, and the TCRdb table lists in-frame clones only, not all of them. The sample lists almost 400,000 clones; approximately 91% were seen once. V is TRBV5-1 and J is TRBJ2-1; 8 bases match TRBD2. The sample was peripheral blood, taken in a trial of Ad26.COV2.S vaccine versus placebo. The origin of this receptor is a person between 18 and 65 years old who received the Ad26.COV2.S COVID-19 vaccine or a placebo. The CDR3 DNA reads TGCGCCAGCAGCTTGGGCGGGAGGAGTAATGAGCAGTTCTTC. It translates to CASSLGGRSNEQFF.